The 20 T cell receptor beta chains presented below share a single source sample, sequenced in a study of T-cell memory formation after mild COVID-19. Via MiXCR, TCRdb re-called the 5' RACE reads, giving one row per CDR3 protein. There are 550,000 to 600,000 distinct CDR3 sequences in the sample; less than 25% occur only once, and approximately 8.4% lies in the top ten. Sequencing input: PBMCs or a T cell subset sorted from them (not recorded which). The receptor set was obtained from an adult woman who had mild COVID-19 (a few samples of this study predate the infection). Cell type and time point are not known.

This chain links TRBV6-6 with TRBJ1-5; D perhaps matches TRBD1 (5 bases). In germline, CDR1 is MNHNY, CDR2 SVGAGI (reference sequence). The CDR3 loop spans 13 amino acids. V lost 8 bases and J lost 7, with 15 bases in between. CDR3 sequence reads: CASYPGTGQPQHF. CDR3 DNA: TGTGCCAGCTATCCCGGGACGGGACAGCCCCAGCATTTT.

The chain couples TRBV7-3 to TRBJ2-7; tentatively, D is TRBD2 (6 bases). V was shortened by 5 bases and J by 3 bases, with 20 bases between the two germline ends. Germline V gene sequence: CDR1 SGHTA, CDR2 FQGTGA. The CDR3 totals 16 residues. DNA of the CDR3: TGTGCCAGCAGCCCGGATAGCGGAACCGGGGTCTACGAGCAGTACTTC. Amino acid sequence: CASSPDSGTGVYEQYF. The full variable domain, rest sourced from reference TRBV7-3 and TRBJ2-7, is GAGVSQTPSNKVTEKGKYVELRCDPISGHTALYWYRQSLGQGPEFLIYFQGTGAADDSGLPNDRFFAVRPEGSVSTLKIQRTERGDSAVYLCASSPDSGTGVYEQYFGPGTRLTVT.

This clonotype came up once. The chain uses TRBV24-1 and TRBJ2-2; possibly TRBD1 for D (5 bases). CDR1 and CDR2 from the germline V gene are KGHDR and SFDVKD. With 2 bases removed from V and 3 bases from J, the gap between germline ends came to 9 bases. The CDR3 sequence is 15 residues long. This chain's CDR3 is CATSDSYRYTGELFF. The CDR3 DNA is TGTGCCACCAGTGATTCATACAGGTACACCGGGGAGCTGTTTTTT.

The genes are TRBV20-1 and TRBJ2-7; 9 bases line up with TRBD2. The CDR3 is 15 amino acids. The junction had 12 bases not matched to a gene; V was cut back by 5 bases and J by 4 bases. Germline assignment: CDR1 DFQATT and CDR2 SNEGSKA (reference sequence). The CDR3 protein is CSAPRGSGRHYEQYF. The CDR3 coding sequence is TGCAGTGCTCCCCGCGGTAGCGGGAGACATTACGAGCAGTACTTC.

The CDR3 bases are TGCAGTGCTAGTGGGACTAGCTCCTACAATGAGCAGTTCTTC. This translates into CSASGTSSYNEQFF. The rearrangement joins TRBV20-1 to TRBJ2-1; 8 nucleotides match TRBD2. Germline values: CDR1 DFQATT, CDR2 SNEGSKA (reference sequence). This CDR3 contains 14 residues. Trimming took 3 bases from V and 0 from J; bases not matched to a gene: 1.

The chain combines TRBV7-9 with TRBJ2-7, with D tentatively TRBD2 (6 bases). V lost 5 bases and J lost 4, with 15 bases in between. Germline CDR1 is SEHNR and CDR2 is FQNEAQ (reference sequence). The CDR3 covers 14 residues. The CDR3 sequence is CASSIASVAYEQYF. The DNA for the CDR3 is TGTGCCAGCAGCATCGCTAGCGTTGCGTACGAGCAGTACTTC. Variable domain in full (rest from reference TRBV7-9 and TRBJ2-7): DTGVSQNPRHKITKRGQNVTFRCDPISEHNRLYWYRQTLGQGPEFLTYFQNEAQLEKSRLLSDRFSAERPKGSFSTLEIQRTEQGDSAMYLCASSIASVAYEQYFGPGTRLTVT.

The V and J genes are TRBV15 and TRBJ1-5; D uncertain. The germline V gene encodes CDR1 LNHNV and CDR2 YYDKDF (reference sequence). Deletions cut 0 bases from V and 7 bases from J, with 13 bases between. The CDR3 totals 15 residues. The CDR3: CATSRDGGVGQPQHF. The CDR3 DNA is TGTGCCACCAGCAGAGATGGTGGGGTGGGGCAGCCCCAGCATTTT. The full variable domain, its missing parts supplied by reference TRBV15 and TRBJ1-5, is DAMVIQNPRYQVTQFGKPVTLSCSQTLNHNVMYWYQQKSSQAPKLLFHYYDKDFNNEADTPDNFQSRRPNTSFCFLDIRSPGLGDTAMYLCATSRDGGVGQPQHFGDGTRLSIL.

The gene calls are TRBV9 and TRBJ2-1; 7 positions match TRBD2. V lost 4 bases to trimming and J lost 2 bases; unmatched junction nucleotides: 9. CDR3 length: 16 residues. Germline CDR1 reads SGDLS; CDR2 reads YYNGEE. The CDR3 coding sequence is TGTGCCAGCAGCTTACGATCCGGGACTACCTACAATGAGCAGTTCTTC. Its protein is CASSLRSGTTYNEQFF.

The chain uses TRBV21-1 and TRBJ2-1; the table's D call TRBD2 went unverified against the DNA. TRBV21-1 is labeled a pseudogene. The length of the CDR3 is 19 residues. The CDR3: CASSSGSWTSGSSYNEQFF. DNA of the CDR3: TGTGCCAGCAGCAGTGGCTCCTGGACTAGCGGGAGCTCCTACAATGAGCAGTTCTTC.

A few counts support this clonotype. The chain joins TRBV9 to TRBJ2-7; D possibly corresponds to TRBD1 (6 bases). Germline CDR1 SGDLS, CDR2 YYNGEE. The CDR3 is 13 amino acids. Trimming removed 3 bases from V and 6 bases from J, with 13 bases in between. The CDR3 nucleotides are TGTGCCAGCAGCGCCGGAGCAGGGGTCGAGCAGTACTTC. Residues: CASSAGAGVEQYF.

This chain uses TRBV20-1 with TRBJ1-4; TRBD1 aligns across 7 bases. Germline V CDR1 and CDR2: DFQATT, SNEGSKA (reference sequence). The V and J ends lost 1 base and 3 bases, in that order; junction bases with no gene match: 5. CDR3 size: 15 residues. CDR3 sequence (DNA): TGCAGTGCTAGAGGGCGACAGGGCGCTAATGAAAAACTGTTTTTT. Protein: CSARGRQGANEKLFF.

This clonotype was observed a few times. The CDR3 loop is CSATTGTGAPDTQYF. The CDR3 coding sequence is TGCAGTGCCACCACCGGGACAGGGGCCCCAGATACGCAGTATTTT. The gene calls are TRBV20-1 and TRBJ2-3; 10 bases map to TRBD1. Germline CDR1 reads DFQATT; CDR2 reads SNEGSKA (reference sequence). The CDR3 is 15 residues long. With 6 bases clipped from V and 4 bases from J, the junction kept 10 bases outside the gene matches.

This clonotype has just a few counts. The chain employs TRBV4-1 and TRBJ1-6, with 11 bases lining up with TRBD1. After removal of 4 bases from V and 9 bases from J, the junction contained 8 bases not matched to a gene. Germline values: CDR1 MGHRA, CDR2 YSYEKL. The CDR3 covers 16 residues. Here the CDR3 DNA reads TGCGCCAGCAGCCCCTATGGACAGGGGGCGAGTTCACCCCTCCACTTT. Translated: CASSPYGQGASSPLHF.

J is TRBJ2-7 and V is TRBV20-1; possible D gene TRBD2, 5 bases. The CDR3 runs to 13 residues. Trimming took 5 bases from V and 2 from J, leaving 13 bases between them. Germline V CDR1 and CDR2: DFQATT, SNEGSKA (reference sequence). CDR3 loop: CSAGGGGTYEQYF. CDR3 sequence (DNA): TGCAGTGCTGGTGGAGGAGGAACCTACGAGCAGTACTTC.

This clonotype was counted many times. This chain joins TRBV4-1 and TRBJ1-1; D is ambiguous. Trimming pared 1 base from V and 2 bases from J, leaving 8 bases between. Germline V gene lookup returns CDR1 MGHRA and CDR2 YSYEKL. This CDR3 spans 14 amino acids. The DNA of the CDR3 is TGCGCCAGCAGCCAAGCGGGCCTAAACACTGAAGCTTTCTTT. Its protein is CASSQAGLNTEAFF.

This chain uses TRBV30 with TRBJ1-6, with TRBD1 as a possible D gene (6 bases). The germline CDR1 and CDR2 sequences are GTSNPN and SVGIG (reference sequence). V gave up 3 bases and J gave up 9 bases, with 15 bases separating them. The CDR3 is 14 amino acids. The CDR3 sequence: CAWSATGIGSPLHF. In nucleotides, the CDR3 is TGTGCCTGGAGCGCCACAGGGATCGGTTCACCCCTCCACTTT.

This clonotype has a handful of counts. The chain uses TRBV12-3 or TRBV12-4 and TRBJ2-5; 12 bases map to TRBD2. The CDR3 loop spans 17 amino acids. J gave up 2 bases and V 3 bases, and 7 bases lay outside the gene matches. The CDR3 spells CASSFQGLAGPQETQYF. In DNA form, the CDR3 reads TGTGCCAGCAGTTTTCAAGGACTAGCGGGGCCTCAAGAGACCCAGTACTTC.

CDR3: CSAIQTVSYEQYF. The CDR3 DNA reads as TGCAGTGCCATCCAGACAGTCTCCTACGAGCAGTACTTC. V is TRBV20-1 and J is TRBJ2-7, with D maybe TRBD1 (5 bases). The CDR3 consists of 13 residues. Germline V gene sequence: CDR1 DFQATT, CDR2 SNEGSKA (reference sequence). Trimming shortened V by 6 bases and J by 0 bases, and 12 bases separated the two germline ends.

A word on this clonotype: One end of the junction fails to match germline, which may point to a read error. This chain links TRBV5-5 with TRBJ2-7; the D gene is possibly TRBD2 (7 bases). The CDR3 runs 13 residues. Germline CDR1 reads SGHKS; CDR2 reads YYEKEE (reference sequence). In nucleotides, the CDR3 is TGTGCCAGCAGCATACTACTAGGGGGGGGCCACCGCTTC. Amino acids: CASSILLGGGHRF.

The genes are TRBV29-1 and TRBJ2-7; D remains ambiguous. This CDR3 has 11 residues. Trimming took 5 bases from V and 2 from J, leaving 7 bases between them. CDR1 is SQVTM, CDR2 ANQGSEA, per germline. The CDR3 DNA is TGCAGCGTTAGTTCCGCCTACGAGCAGTACTTC. Translation gives CSVSSAYEQYF.